Given below is one T cell receptor beta chain in context. The antigen is unknown. Clones were sequenced by immunoSEQ multiplex PCR, and TCRdb holds only the in-frame ones, with some missing. The data show about 73,000 clones, about 82% seen once. Germline assignment: CDR1 SNHLY and CDR2 FYNNEI. Trimming cost V 5 bases and J 3 bases; bases outside gene matches: 9. CDR3 length equals 16 residues. These data belong to a study of T cell repertoires and HLA-DP antigens. On the study more broadly: CD4+ T cells were cocultured with HeLa cells expressing HLA-DP. Sorted CD137+CD4+ samples averaged roughly 200 ng DNA; pre-culture CD4+ samples, approximately 1,100 ng.

Broader study findings: Previously undetected clones averaged approximately 35% and 51% against the two alleles respectively.

What was sequenced was CD4+ T cells from PBMCs. This chain connects TRBV2 to TRBJ2-2, with 7 nucleotides matching TRBD1. This clonotype was obtained from a man in his 60s in good health and CMV-seronegative. CDR3: CASSFLGGSDTGELFF. The CDR3 DNA reads TGTGCCAGCAGTTTCCTAGGGGGCTCGGACACCGGGGAGCTGTTTTTT.